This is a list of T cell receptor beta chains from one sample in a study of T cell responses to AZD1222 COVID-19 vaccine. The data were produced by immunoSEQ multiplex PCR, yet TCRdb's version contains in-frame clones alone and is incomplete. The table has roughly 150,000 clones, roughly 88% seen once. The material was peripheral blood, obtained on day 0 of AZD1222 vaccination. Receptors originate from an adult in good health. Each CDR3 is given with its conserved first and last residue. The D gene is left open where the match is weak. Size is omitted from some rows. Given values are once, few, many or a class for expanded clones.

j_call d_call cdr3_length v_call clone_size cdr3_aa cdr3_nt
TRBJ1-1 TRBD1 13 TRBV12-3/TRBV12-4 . CASSPTGWAEAFF TGTGCCAGCAGTCCGACAGGGTGGGCTGAAGCTTTCTTT
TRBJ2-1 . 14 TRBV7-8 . CASSLWGPYNEQFF TGTGCCAGCAGCTTATGGGGGCCGTACAATGAGCAGTTCTTC
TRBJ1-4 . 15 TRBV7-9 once CASSFSLGTGEKLFF TGTGCCAGCAGCTTCAGCCTTGGCACTGGTGAAAAACTGTTTTTT
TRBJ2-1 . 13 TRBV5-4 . CASGQGGYNEQFF TGTGCCAGCGGGCAGGGGGGCTACAATGAGCAGTTCTTC
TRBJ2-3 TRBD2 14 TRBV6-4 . CASSEGTSADTQYF TGTGCCAGCAGTGAGGGGACTAGCGCAGATACGCAGTATTTT
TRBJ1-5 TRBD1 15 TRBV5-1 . CASSLLGTGGEPQHF TGCGCCAGCAGCTTGTTGGGGACAGGGGGTGAGCCCCAGCATTTT
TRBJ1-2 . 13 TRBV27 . CASSRGHKYGYTF TGTGCCAGCAGTAGGGGACATAAGTATGGCTACACCTTC
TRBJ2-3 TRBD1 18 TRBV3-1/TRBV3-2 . CASSSRDPGQGRPDTQYF TGTGCCAGCAGCTCAAGGGATCCGGGACAGGGACGCCCAGATACGCAGTATTTT
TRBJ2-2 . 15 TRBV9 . CASSVQATNTGELFF TGTGCCAGCAGCGTCCAGGCTACGAACACCGGGGAGCTGTTTTTT
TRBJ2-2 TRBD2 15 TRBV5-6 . CASSALMREEEELFF TGTGCCAGCAGCGCGCTGATGCGGGAGGAGGAGGAGCTGTTTTTT
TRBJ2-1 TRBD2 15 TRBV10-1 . CASSGGRGAYNEQFF TGCGCCAGCAGTGGAGGGCGGGGGGCTTACAATGAGCAGTTCTTC
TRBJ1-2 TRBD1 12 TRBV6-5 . CATRTGNYGYTF TGTGCCACCAGGACAGGCAACTATGGCTACACCTTC
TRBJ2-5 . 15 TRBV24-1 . CATSDSGQFQETQYF TGTGCCACCAGTGATTCTGGACAGTTCCAAGAGACCCAGTACTTC
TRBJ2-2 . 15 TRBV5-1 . CASSLDREGTGELFF TGCGCCAGCAGCTTGGACAGGGAGGGCACCGGGGAGCTGTTTTTT